The subject of this entry is one T cell receptor (beta chain). These data are taken from a study of blood T cell repertoires in COVID-19. Whole-study context: Some COVID-19 samples were acute and others convalescent; all came from the United States, Italy and Spain.

All enrollees were about 18 to 89 years old and from about 25 US areas. For recovered donors of Cohort 3, there were two negative PCRs, clearance, or symptom resolution. Germline CDR1 is SNHLY and CDR2 is FYNNEI. J lost 3 bases, V lost 2 bases, and 3 bases had no gene match. The CDR3 consists of 14 residues. Authors' processing steps: Estimates of nucleated cell counts were drawn from the amplification of reference gene primers. TCRdb's copy holds only in-frame clones and misses some; the assay was immunoSEQ multiplex PCR. The V and J calls and clone size come from that table; D and trimming were worked out from the DNA. This sample yields about 200,000 clones, of which 85% are seen a single time; about 17% belongs to the top ten.

The sequenced material came from PBMCs or T cells enriched from blood (not recorded which). The TCR was taken from a man aged 35 to 55 who had recovered from COVID-19. The rearrangement joins TRBV2 to TRBJ2-7; 8 nucleotides line up with TRBD1. The CDR3 nucleotides are TGTGCCAGCAGTGAACTGGGACAGGACTACGAGCAGTACTTC. It specifies CASSELGQDYEQYF.